The clone carrying this T cell receptor delta chain was counted ten times or more. The antigen is unknown. The TCRdb protein comes from a much larger clone and disagrees with this DNA's translation at residue 7, likely due to a read error; the protein given here is derived from the DNA. The CDR3 is 19 amino acids. V trimming: 0 bases; J trimming: 5 bases; junction bases outside the gene matches: 9. CDR1 GEAIGNYY and CDR2 EKD come from the germline V gene. This sample was taken from a study of γδ T cells in repeated Plasmodium falciparum infection. TCRdb redid clone calling on the multiplex PCR reads using CATT. The data hold some 50,000 delta-chain clones, with roughly 1.5% observed a single time. Study-wide results and limits: Vdelta2-negative gammadelta repertoires appeared less diverse and less shared in Malian than Australian children.

Bulk repertoires came from Vgamma9/Vdelta2+ or Vdelta2-negative gammadelta T cells flow-sorted from PBMC. The sequencing sample was made of gamma-delta T cells from blood. This rearrangement joins TRDV2 to TRDJ3; 10 bases are shared with TRDD3. The J gene, absent from TCRdb, was called here by matching the DNA to germline. The source of this sequence is a pool of human donors (malaria-infected and uninfected, not separated). The CDR3 sequence: CACDTLPGDTLGDTRQMFF. The CDR3 DNA follows: TGTGCCTGTGACACCCTACCGGGGGATACGCTGGGGGACACCCGACAGATGTTTTTC.